This passage covers 32 T cell receptor beta chains from one sample sequenced in a study of blood T cell repertoires in COVID-19. Sequencing was performed with immunoSEQ multiplex PCR; in TCRdb, only in-frame clones are kept and a portion is missing. This sample has 250,000 or so clones, with around 90% found just once. The specimen sequenced was peripheral blood. The receptor source for this set is a woman between 40 and 50 years old who had recovered from COVID-19.

The sample holds one count of this clone. The chain uses TRBV10-3 and TRBJ1-2; maybe TRBD1 (5 bases). Germline V gene data show CDR1 as ENHRY and CDR2 as SYGVKD. The germline V and J ends were trimmed by 5 bases and 8 bases, with 15 bases remaining between them. The CDR3 has 13 amino acids. CDR3 protein: CAISPSAGGGYTF. CDR3 nucleotides: TGTGCCATCAGTCCCTCCGCGGGGGGAGGCTACACCTTC.

In regard to this clone: Other DNA sequences within the sample encode an identical CDR3. The V gene is TRBV27, the J gene TRBJ2-7, with 8 bases fitting TRBD2. V shed 3 bases, J shed 3 bases, and the junction held 1 base outside the gene matches. CDR3 length: 13 amino acids. Germline V gene data show CDR1 as MNHEY and CDR2 as SMNVEV (reference sequence). The CDR3 reads CASSFGGGYEQYF. The DNA of the CDR3 is TGTGCCAGCAGTTTCGGGGGGGGCTACGAGCAGTACTTC.

This chain connects TRBV7-2 to TRBJ2-3, with 8 bases aligning to TRBD2. V trimming: 4 bases; J trimming: 4 bases; junction bases outside the gene matches: 7. The germline V gene has CDR1 SGHTA and CDR2 FQGNSA. The CDR3 contains 15 residues. CDR3 nucleotide sequence: TGTGCCAGCAGCTGGGCTAGCGGGTTCCCAGATACGCAGTATTTT. Protein sequence: CASSWASGFPDTQYF.

The gene calls are TRBV10-1 and TRBJ2-1; 8 nucleotides align to TRBD2. This CDR3 region has 17 residues. Germline CDR1 and CDR2: WNHNN and SYGVQD (reference sequence). Trimming at V came to 6 bases and at J to 8 bases, leaving 18 bases not matched to a gene. CDR3 nucleotide sequence: TGCGCCAGCAGCCTTGGCCGTTTCGGGAGGGCCACGGATGAGCAGTTCTTC. The encoded protein is CASSLGRFGRATDEQFF.

In its sample, this clone was seen once. The chain is built from TRBV6-5 and TRBJ2-5, with a weak D call TRBD1 (7 bases). Germline CDR1 MNHEY, CDR2 SVGAGI. The CDR3 covers 15 residues. Trimming removed 5 bases from V and 1 base from J, with 14 bases in between. CDR3 sequence reads: CASSLSRGVQETQYF. CDR3 DNA sequence: TGTGCCAGCAGTCTTTCCAGGGGGGTCCAAGAGACCCAGTACTTC.

This sequence joins TRBV19 and TRBJ2-5; 10 bases align to TRBD2. V dropped 4 bases and J dropped 2; count of bases not matched to a gene: 1. The CDR3 extends over 14 amino acids. Looked up from germline, CDR1 is LNHDA and CDR2 is SQIVND (reference sequence). The CDR3 here is CASSKLAGQETQYF. The CDR3 coding sequence is TGTGCCAGTAGTAAACTAGCGGGACAAGAGACCCAGTACTTC.

The chain employs TRBV25-1 and TRBJ1-1; no clear D gene. Per the germline V gene, CDR1 is MGHDK and CDR2 is SYGVNS. Trimming pared 9 bases from V and 8 bases from J, leaving 10 bases between. This CDR3 region has 10 residues. CDR3: CARDSREAFF. The DNA of the CDR3 is TGTGCCAGGGACTCGAGGGAAGCTTTCTTT.

The chain recombines TRBV18 with TRBJ1-3, with D maybe TRBD1 (6 bases). The CDR3 extends over 15 amino acids. Germline V CDR1 and CDR2: KGHSH, LQKENI. The ends were cut back, 0 bases at V and 2 bases at J, with 8 bases in the middle. The CDR3 DNA sequence: TGTGCCAGCTCACCACCGGGGGGGCCTGGAAACACCATATATTTT. This gives the protein CASSPPGGPGNTIYF.

The V gene is TRBV6-1, the J gene TRBJ2-7, with no clear D. V dropped 1 base and J dropped 3 bases, with 7 bases sitting between them. The CDR3 has 13 residues. Germline V gene sequence: CDR1 MNHNS, CDR2 SASEGT. The CDR3 bases are TGTGCCAGCAGTGAAGATTTAGTCTACGAGCAGTACTTC. Protein: CASSEDLVYEQYF.

This sequence joins TRBV4-1 and TRBJ2-7; TRBD1 agrees at 9 bases. This CDR3 has 15 residues. V was clipped by 4 bases and J by 4 bases; unmatched bases: 8. In germline, CDR1 is MGHRA, CDR2 YSYEKL. The CDR3 loop is CASSRNSGTGYEQYF. The CDR3 nucleotides read TGCGCCAGCAGCCGTAACTCGGGGACAGGGTACGAGCAGTACTTC.

The chain couples TRBV19 to TRBJ1-5; TRBD1 aligns across 7 bases. This CDR3 is built from 15 residues. Germline V lookup: CDR1 LNHDA, CDR2 SQIVND (reference sequence). Losses at the gene ends were 5 bases for V and 2 bases for J; bases not matched to a gene: 6. CDR3 loop: CASSVGTAGNQPQHF. CDR3 sequence (DNA): TGTGCCAGTAGTGTCGGGACAGCCGGCAATCAGCCCCAGCATTTT.

The rearrangement joins TRBV25-1 to TRBJ2-1; 15 bases are shared with TRBD2. The V segment lost 4 bases and the J segment 3 bases; nucleotides outside the gene matches: 7. This CDR3 is built from 18 residues. Looked up from germline, CDR1 is MGHDK and CDR2 is SYGVNS. The CDR3 region has the DNA TGTGCCAGCAGTGGGAGGACTAGCGGGGGGGACCTCTACAATGAGCAGTTCTTC. It specifies CASSGRTSGGDLYNEQFF.

The V gene is TRBV14, the J gene TRBJ2-2, with 8 bases identical to TRBD2. The V segment lost 0 bases and the J segment 4 bases; nucleotides outside the gene matches: 22. The CDR3 sequence is 22 residues long. Germline V CDR1 and CDR2: SGHDN, FVKESK. CDR3 DNA sequence: TGTGCCAGCAGCCAAGATCGGTTCGACTGGATAAGCGGGAGAAGTGGCACCGGGGAGCTGTTTTTT. Encoded protein: CASSQDRFDWISGRSGTGELFF.

The chain uses TRBV9 and TRBJ2-3, with 9 bases matching TRBD2. With 0 bases clipped from V and 6 bases from J, the junction kept 5 bases outside the gene matches. The CDR3 has 15 residues. Germline V gene data show CDR1 as SGDLS and CDR2 as YYNGEE. CDR3 bases: TGTGCCAGCAGCGTAGCTGGCGGGAGGGGCGATACGCAGTATTTT. Amino acid sequence: CASSVAGGRGDTQYF.

V usage is TRBV29-1 and J usage is TRBJ2-7; D perhaps matches TRBD2 (5 bases). Trimming cost V 4 bases and J 2 bases, with 12 bases left between them. CDR1 and CDR2 (germline): SQVTM, ANQGSEA. CDR3 length: 13 residues. The DNA for the CDR3 is TGCAGCGTTGTTCGAGGGAGCCCCTACGAGCAGTACTTC. Protein product: CSVVRGSPYEQYF.

The chain is built from TRBV6-5 and TRBJ2-5, with 12 bases lining up with TRBD2. The CDR3 contains 15 residues. The trim removed 6 bases at V and 4 bases at J, leaving 6 bases unmatched. The germline gives CDR1 MNHEY, CDR2 SVGAGI. The CDR3 nucleotides read TGTGCCAGCAGCTTGACTAGCGGGAGAGGAGAGACCCAGTACTTC. Protein sequence: CASSLTSGRGETQYF.

Only one count was recorded for this clone. This chain links TRBV24-1 with TRBJ2-1, with D perhaps TRBD1 (6 bases). The V gene lost 6 bases and the J gene lost 0 bases, with 20 bases spanning the gap. The V gene's germline CDR1 is KGHDR and CDR2 SFDVKD. The CDR3 runs 18 residues. In DNA, the CDR3 is TGTGCCACCAGTTCCGGGACAACCAAACCCAGCTCCTACAATGAGCAGTTCTTC. Translated, it gives CATSSGTTKPSSYNEQFF.

This clone was counted once. The chain uses TRBV5-6 and TRBJ1-3; D is ambiguous. The length of the CDR3 is 14 residues. V dropped 1 base and J dropped 0 bases, with 5 bases sitting between them. Germline CDR1 is SGHDT and CDR2 is YYEEEE. CDR3 sequence reads: CASSLSSSGNTIYF. For the CDR3, the DNA is TGTGCCAGCAGCTTGTCCAGCTCTGGAAACACCATATATTTT.

The genes are TRBV4-1 and TRBJ2-3; the match to TRBD1 covers 10 bases. Trimming cost V 1 base and J 1 base; bases outside gene matches: 5. CDR1 MGHRA and CDR2 YSYEKL come from the germline V gene. The CDR3 is 17 residues long. The CDR3 reads CASSQGLGQGGTDTQYF. As DNA, the CDR3 is TGCGCCAGCAGCCAAGGCCTCGGACAGGGGGGCACAGATACGCAGTATTTT.

V gene TRBV11-3 combines with J gene TRBJ2-7; maybe TRBD2 (5 bases). This CDR3 is built from 14 residues. V lost 0 bases and J 2 bases, leaving 8 bases between the germline ends. Germline-derived CDR1 and CDR2 are SGHNT and YENEEA. CDR3 nucleotide sequence: TGTGCCAGCAGCTTAGACTACGGGGCCTACGAGCAGTACTTC. Translation: CASSLDYGAYEQYF.

CDR3 sequence (DNA): TGTGCCAGCACCCCGACCGGGACAGGCTCTTCACCCCTCCACTTT. It specifies CASTPTGTGSSPLHF. This chain links TRBV6-5 with TRBJ1-6; 8 bases agree with TRBD1. Per germline, CDR1 MNHEY and CDR2 SVGAGI. This CDR3 has 15 amino acids. The J segment lost 9 bases and the V segment lost 7 bases, leaving 11 bases of the junction unmatched.

V usage is TRBV6-5 and J usage is TRBJ2-2; D gene unclear. Per the germline V gene, CDR1 is MNHEY and CDR2 is SVGAGI. V lost 2 bases and J 2 bases, leaving 6 bases between the germline ends. CDR3 length: 14 residues. The CDR3: CASSYRVNTGELFF. CDR3 bases: TGTGCCAGCAGTTACAGAGTAAACACCGGGGAGCTGTTTTTT.

V is TRBV5-1 and J is TRBJ2-5; D may be TRBD1 (6 bases). V was pared by 2 bases and J by 4 bases, with 12 bases between. The germline V gene has CDR1 SGHRS and CDR2 YFSETQ. The CDR3 covers 14 residues. The CDR3 DNA follows: TGCGCCAGCAGCTTACAGGGCCGGGGAGAGACCCAGTACTTC. Translated: CASSLQGRGETQYF.

The chain uses TRBV6-5 and TRBJ1-5, with 7 nucleotides matching TRBD1. Germline CDR1 and CDR2: MNHEY and SVGAGI. CDR3 length equals 13 residues. V trimming: 4 bases; J trimming: 9 bases; junction bases outside the gene matches: 6. This CDR3 reads CASSSTGKGPQHF. The CDR3, as DNA: TGTGCCAGCAGTTCGACAGGGAAGGGGCCCCAGCATTTT.

In this sample, this clone turned up once. The chain employs TRBV7-3 and TRBJ2-1, with 9 bases lining up with TRBD1. The trim removed 3 bases at V and 4 bases at J, leaving 4 bases unmatched. The CDR3 contains 15 residues. CDR1 and CDR2 from the germline V gene are SGHTA and FQGTGA. CDR3 region: CASSLGQGTYNEQFF. The CDR3 bases are TGTGCCAGCAGCTTGGGACAGGGAACATACAATGAGCAGTTCTTC.

The gene calls are TRBV28 and TRBJ2-7; a possible D gene is TRBD2 (5 bases). CDR1 MDHEN and CDR2 SYDVKM come from the germline V gene. The V end lost 2 bases, the J end lost 2 bases, and 10 bases lay between the germline ends. The CDR3 runs to 14 residues. The CDR3 loop reads CASSLAGITYEQYF. The CDR3 DNA reads as TGTGCCAGCAGTTTAGCCGGGATCACCTACGAGCAGTACTTC.

The chain couples TRBV2 to TRBJ1-4; unclear D gene. Trimming shortened V by 3 bases and J by 8 bases, and 10 bases separated the two germline ends. The CDR3 sequence is 13 residues long. From germline, CDR1 is SNHLY and CDR2 FYNNEI. CDR3 residues: CASSDPREEKLFF. The CDR3, as DNA: TGTGCCAGCAGTGATCCTCGGGAGGAAAAACTGTTTTTT. Using reference TRBV2 and TRBJ1-4 for the parts outside the CDR3, the full variable domain is EPEVTQTPSHQVTQMGQEVILRCVPISNHLYFYWYRQILGQKVEFLVSFYNNEISEKSEIFDDQFSVERPDGSNFTLKIRSTKLEDSAMYFCASSDPREEKLFFGSGTQLSVL.

In its sample, this clone was seen a few times. This sequence joins TRBV7-9 and TRBJ2-7; 7 positions match TRBD1. The V gene's germline CDR1 is SEHNR and CDR2 FQNEAQ (reference sequence). The J segment lost 1 base and the V segment lost 5 bases, leaving 2 bases of the junction unmatched. The CDR3 is 13 amino acids. CDR3 nucleotide sequence: TGTGCCAGCAGCCCGGGACAGTCCTACGAGCAGTACTTC. Amino acids: CASSPGQSYEQYF.

The chain recombines TRBV5-4 with TRBJ2-1, with 15 bases fitting TRBD2. This CDR3 has 15 residues. V was clipped by 4 bases and J by 8 bases; unmatched bases: 4. Germline-derived CDR1 and CDR2 are SGHNT and YYREEE (reference sequence). The chain's CDR3 is CASSRGLAGGDEQFF. The CDR3 DNA sequence: TGTGCCAGCAGCCGGGGACTAGCGGGAGGCGATGAGCAGTTCTTC.

This rearrangement joins TRBV18 to TRBJ2-3; TRBD2 agrees at 9 bases. Germline V CDR1 and CDR2: KGHSH, LQKENI. This CDR3 comprises 14 residues. J lost 11 bases, V lost 0 bases, and 6 bases had no gene match. CDR3 region: CASSPPSREGQQYF. The CDR3 coding sequence is TGTGCCAGCTCACCACCCTCGCGGGAGGGCCAGCAGTATTTT.

The chain couples TRBV5-1 to TRBJ1-2; 10 bases align to TRBD1. V gave up 4 bases and J gave up 6 bases; unmatched junction bases: 12. CDR1 and CDR2 (germline): SGHRS, YFSETQ. The CDR3 has 16 residues. Written as DNA, the CDR3 is TGCGCCAGCAGCCCCGGAGGGTTGGGACAGGGGCATGGCTACACCTTC. Protein sequence: CASSPGGLGQGHGYTF.

The chain carries TRBV5-6 and TRBJ2-1; no reliable D call. This CDR3 is built from 15 residues. The V end was cut by 1 base, the J end by 1 base, with 9 bases between. The germline gives CDR1 SGHDT, CDR2 YYEEEE. This CDR3 is CASSLFLVSYNEQFF. DNA of the CDR3: TGTGCCAGCAGCTTGTTTTTAGTTTCCTACAATGAGCAGTTCTTC.